This passage covers 10 T cell receptor beta chains from one sample sequenced in a study of tumor and adjacent non-tumor tissue in lung cancer. The library came from three nested PCR rounds adapted from ARM-PCR protocols. TCRdb reprocessed the multiplex PCR reads via MiXCR and lists one record per CDR3 protein. The sample lists 100,000 or so distinct CDR3 sequences, less than 85% occurring once. RNA was extracted from bulk tissue without any cell sorting. This non-tumor lung sample came from over 3 cm beyond the tumor edge. Sequences were obtained from distant non-tumor lung tissue. The receptors derive from a man aged 60 to 75 with small cell lung cancer.

This clonotype has more than one count but fewer than ten. A read error may explain this, as a much larger clone is one base away. This chain joins TRBV20-1 and TRBJ2-3; no clear D gene. CDR1 is DFQATT and CDR2 is SNEGSKA in the germline V gene (reference sequence). Trimming pared 4 bases from V and 2 bases from J, leaving 13 bases between. The CDR3 spans 14 residues. This chain's CDR3 is CSAIGRRYTDTQYF. CDR3 nucleotides: TGCAGTGCTATTGGGCGGAGATACACAGATACGCAGTATTTT.

For this clonotype: A junction end diverges from the germline sequence, so it may reflect a read error. The chain links TRBV5-1 to TRBJ1-3; D may be TRBD1 (5 bases). CDR3 length: 14 residues. CDR1 SGHRS and CDR2 YFSETQ come from the germline V gene. As DNA, the CDR3 is TGCCCCAGCAGCTTGGCCCGGGAGGGGAACACCATATATTTT. Its translation is CPSSLAREGNTIYF.

To note about this clonotype: Relative to the germline gene, one junction end is altered; a read error may explain this. This sequence joins TRBV4-2 and TRBJ2-2; TRBD2 matches at 11 bases. The CDR3 spans 15 residues. From germline, CDR1 is LGHNA and CDR2 YNFKEQ. The CDR3 DNA is TGTGCCAGGAAACTAGCGGGAGATGATGGTGGGGAACTGTTTTTT. Its translation is CARKLAGDDGGELFF.

About this clonotype: One end of the junction varies from germline; a read error may be responsible. This chain connects TRBV6-6 to TRBJ1-2; 10 bases line up with TRBD1. This CDR3 is built from 15 residues. Germline-derived CDR1 and CDR2 are MNHNY and SVGAGI (reference sequence). The chain's CDR3 is CASRTGGAGYYGNNF. CDR3 bases: TGTGCCAGCAGGACAGGGGGCGCAGGATACTATGGCAACAACTTC.

With regard to this clonotype: The CDR3 carries no conserved terminal phenylalanine or tryptophan, so it likely arises from a read error. The chain joins TRBV28 to TRBJ2-5; TRBD1 aligns across 10 bases. Germline V gene lookup returns CDR1 MDHEN and CDR2 SYDVKM. The CDR3 is made up of 16 amino acids. CDR3 amino acids: CATSLGDRGTRKTQYS. CDR3 nucleotides: TGTGCCACCAGTTTGGGGGACAGGGGTACAAGGAAGACCCAGTACTCC.

To note about this clonotype: At one end, the junction sequence differs from germline, possibly due to a read error. The chain joins TRBV5-1 to TRBJ2-1; D is tentatively TRBD1 or TRBD2 (6 bases each). The germline gives CDR1 SGHRS, CDR2 YFSETQ. The CDR3 length is 17 residues. The CDR3 coding sequence is TGCGCCAACAGCCTTTCCACGAGAGGGGGGCCTTACAATGAGCAGTTCTTC. It translates to CANSLSTRGGPYNEQFF.

As concerns this clonotype: As the CDR3 is not closed by the conserved phenylalanine or tryptophan, this likely results from a read error. The rearrangement joins TRBV20-1 to TRBJ2-5; either TRBD1 or TRBD2 may supply D (5 bases each). Trimming left V 6 bases short and J 3 bases short, with 14 bases between. The CDR3 runs to 13 residues. Germline V gives CDR1 DFQATT, CDR2 SNEGSKA (reference sequence). CDR3 loop: CSALGDQKETQYV. The DNA for the CDR3 is TGCAGTGCCCTGGGGGACCAAAAAGAGACCCAGTACGTC.

Of note for this clonotype: Sequence at one end of the junction differs from germline and may be a read error. V usage is TRBV11-2 and J usage is TRBJ1-1; 12 nucleotides line up with TRBD1. The CDR3 loop spans 14 amino acids. Germline CDR1 reads SGHAT; CDR2 reads FQNNGV. The CDR3 region is CVSSGDRGPTEAFF. Here the CDR3 DNA reads TGTGTCAGCAGCGGGGACAGGGGGCCAACTGAAGCTTTCTTC.

For this clonotype: The CDR3 does not close with the conserved phenylalanine or tryptophan, likely indicating a read error. No DNA is shown, since the ends of the CDR3 on it are uncertain; the CDR3 is the one TCRdb lists. The chain links TRBV28 to TRBJ2-3; the table's TRBD1 call for D was not verified on the DNA. Germline V lookup: CDR1 MDHEN, CDR2 SYDVKM. The CDR3 is 14 amino acids long, termini counted. This CDR3 reads CASFNRPSTGTQYL.

Concerning this clonotype itself: In this CDR3 the conserved last residue, phenylalanine or tryptophan, is missing, so a read error is likely. The CDR3 here is CASSPDYTEDSDTQYS. The CDR3 DNA is TGTGCCAGCAGTCCCGATTACACCGAAGATTCAGATACGCAGTATTCT. The chain combines TRBV28 with TRBJ2-3; D call uncertain. The germline V and J ends were trimmed by 5 bases and 4 bases, with 19 bases remaining between them. This CDR3 has 16 amino acids. Germline lookup yields CDR1 MDHEN and CDR2 SYDVKM.